This entry describes one TCR beta chain. Its antigen is unknown. There were only healthy Caucasians among the donors. The record originates from a study of identical twins. A universal primer site was incorporated via template switching, and the cDNA contained unique molecular identifiers. TCRdb re-analysed the 5' RACE reads in MiXCR, keeping a single row per CDR3 protein. This sample yields approximately 220,000 distinct CDR3 sequences, of which approximately 8.3% are seen a single time; 1.5% to 2.5% belongs to the top ten. Study-wide findings and caveats: For monozygotic twins, models underestimated out-of-frame TCR alpha sharing. Insertions were fewer in abundant cord blood beta clonotypes, whereas memory repertoires showed none of this pattern.

The V and J ends lost 5 bases and 4 bases respectively, with 14 bases between them. The CDR3 sequence is 14 residues long. Germline V gene lookup returns CDR1 MNHEY and CDR2 SVGAGI. The same sample was also used in a study of yellow fever vaccine responses in identical twins.

The genes are TRBV6-5 and TRBJ2-5, with D maybe TRBD1 (8 bases). Sequencing was done on a sample of memory (CD45RO+) T cells sorted from blood. The origin of this receptor is a woman aged 18-35 years in good health. This CDR3 is CASSHRGRGETQYF. The CDR3 DNA sequence: TGTGCCAGCAGTCACAGGGGGAGGGGAGAGACCCAGTACTTC.